The TCR beta chain described here comes from a study of blood T cells in healthy people across ages. The authors ran a second PCR of roughly 6 to 12 cycles using a sample-barcoded 5' primer and a J-beta primer mix. A template-switch adaptor that had 12 random nucleotides put a tag on each cDNA molecule. There were at least 2.5 million CDR3-containing paired-end reads obtained from each sample. TCRdb fed the 5' RACE reads into MiXCR, producing one record per CDR3 protein. The data show fewer than 900,000 distinct CDR3 sequences, more than 40% seen once. Trimming left V 0 bases short and J 5 bases short, with 17 bases between. The CDR3 spans 16 residues. Germline loops: CDR1 LNHNV, CDR2 YYDKDF (reference sequence). Samples had at least 7 million PBMCs isolated from them.

The chain employs TRBV15 and TRBJ2-7; no definite D call. The sample taken for sequencing was blood. This receptor was taken from a woman aged 55-69 years in good health. In DNA form, the CDR3 reads TGTGCCACCAGCAGAGACGTTAAGTCCGCGACCAACGAGCAGTACTTC. Amino acid sequence: CATSRDVKSATNEQYF.